One sample yielded the 21 T cell receptor beta chains listed below, sequenced in a study of T cell responses to AZD1222 COVID-19 vaccine. This table comes from immunoSEQ multiplex PCR, and its TCRdb copy is limited to in-frame clones, with some not included. Among around 200,000 clones listed, 94% were seen once. Here the sequenced sample was peripheral blood, taken 28 days after the second AZD1222 dose. The receptors were gathered from an adult who received the AZD1222 COVID-19 vaccine.

The chain combines TRBV30 with TRBJ1-2; D is unresolved. V shed 5 bases and J shed 4 bases, with 11 bases lying between them. The CDR3 runs to 12 residues. Germline CDR1 is GTSNPN and CDR2 is SVGIG (reference sequence). CDR3 loop: CAWERIGYGYTF. The CDR3 DNA follows: TGTGCCTGGGAGCGTATCGGCTATGGCTACACCTTC.

In this sample, this clone turned up once. V and J are TRBV27 and TRBJ2-7; perhaps TRBD2 as D (6 bases). V was pared by 6 bases and J by 4 bases, with 19 bases between. Germline V gene data show CDR1 as MNHEY and CDR2 as SMNVEV (reference sequence). The CDR3 sequence is 15 residues long. CDR3 sequence: CASSPASVAPYEQYF. DNA of the CDR3: TGTGCCAGCAGCCCCGCTAGCGTGGCTCCTTACGAGCAGTACTTC.

The chain uses TRBV9 and TRBJ2-3; 7 bases are shared with TRBD2. Trimming cost V 0 bases and J 6 bases; bases outside gene matches: 7. CDR1 and CDR2 (germline): SGDLS, YYNGEE. This CDR3 has 15 amino acids. The chain's CDR3 is CASSVDSNGGDTQYF. In DNA, the CDR3 is TGTGCCAGCAGCGTAGATTCCAACGGGGGGGATACGCAGTATTTT.

The genes are TRBV11-2 and TRBJ2-7, with 7 positions matching TRBD1. The CDR3 covers 16 residues. The germline gives CDR1 SGHAT, CDR2 FQNNGV. The V and J ends lost 4 bases and 3 bases, in that order; junction bases with no gene match: 12. CDR3 residues: CASSSIGQAAFYEQYF. CDR3 bases: TGTGCCAGCAGCTCAATAGGACAGGCGGCCTTCTACGAGCAGTACTTC.

CDR3 in DNA: TGTGCCAGCAGCCAAGATCAGGGAAGCGTTCCTCAGGGCTACACCTTC. The encoded protein is CASSQDQGSVPQGYTF. V usage is TRBV4-2 and J usage is TRBJ1-2, with D maybe TRBD1 (5 bases). Germline CDR1 is LGHNA and CDR2 is YNFKEQ. Trimming took off 0 bases at V and 8 bases at J, with 19 bases between the two ends. The CDR3 spans 16 residues.

The CDR3 DNA is TGTGCCAGCAGGGGACAACTTAATGAAAAACTGTTTTTT. This codes for CASRGQLNEKLFF. The chain couples TRBV2 to TRBJ1-4; possible D gene TRBD1, 6 bases. The CDR3 sequence is 13 residues long. Trimming removed 6 bases at V and 4 bases at J, with 9 bases between. Germline V lookup: CDR1 SNHLY, CDR2 FYNNEI. The full variable domain, with the rest looked up from reference TRBV2 and TRBJ1-4, is EPEVTQTPSHQVTQMGQEVILRCVPISNHLYFYWYRQILGQKVEFLVSFYNNEISEKSEIFDDQFSVERPDGSNFTLKIRSTKLEDSAMYFCASRGQLNEKLFFGSGTQLSVL.

CDR3 loop: CASRPSRLRSYNSPLHF. The CDR3 DNA sequence: TGTGCCAGCAGACCTTCAAGGCTGAGGTCCTATAATTCACCCCTCCACTTT. The chain carries TRBV2 and TRBJ1-6; D call uncertain. Per germline, CDR1 SNHLY and CDR2 FYNNEI. The CDR3 has 17 residues. V was shortened by 6 bases and J by 1 base, with 16 bases between the two germline ends.

V and J are TRBV7-2 and TRBJ2-2; 9 nucleotides align to TRBD2. Germline V CDR1 and CDR2: SGHTA, FQGNSA. V lost 5 bases, J lost 4 bases, and 2 bases stayed unmatched. The CDR3 is 14 residues long. CDR3 loop: CASSVSGGTGELFF. In DNA form, the CDR3 reads TGTGCCAGCAGCGTTAGCGGGGGCACCGGGGAGCTGTTTTTT.

This chain joins TRBV12-3 or TRBV12-4 and TRBJ1-4; no clear D gene. This CDR3 region has 12 residues. V shed 7 bases and J shed 8 bases, with 11 bases lying between them. The CDR3 bases are TGTGCCAGCACCCGGTCGGGCGAAAAACTGTTTTTT. Its translation is CASTRSGEKLFF.

The V and J genes are TRBV19 and TRBJ2-5, with 10 positions matching TRBD2. The germline CDR1 and CDR2 sequences are LNHDA and SQIVND (reference sequence). The J segment lost 2 bases and the V segment lost 4 bases, leaving 4 bases of the junction unmatched. The CDR3 consists of 15 residues. CDR3 sequence: CASSTLAGFQETQYF. The CDR3 coding sequence is TGTGCCAGTAGTACACTAGCGGGGTTTCAAGAGACCCAGTACTTC.

The rearrangement uses TRBV10-3 and TRBJ2-7; 10 bases map to TRBD1. Germline loops: CDR1 ENHRY, CDR2 SYGVKD. This CDR3 has 15 residues. J was trimmed by 9 bases and V by 3 bases; bases with no gene match: 11. CDR3 bases: TGTGCCATCAGTGAAAGTGGGACAGGGGAAAACGGGCAGTACTTC. This translates into CAISESGTGENGQYF.

The chain uses TRBV19 and TRBJ2-7, with 15 bases fitting TRBD2. V shed 5 bases, J shed 0 bases, and the junction held 8 bases outside the gene matches. This CDR3 region has 18 residues. Germline assignment: CDR1 LNHDA and CDR2 SQIVND (reference sequence). The CDR3 region has the DNA TGTGCCAGTAGTTCCAGGACTAGCGGGGGGGCTACCTCCTACGAGCAGTACTTC. This encodes CASSSRTSGGATSYEQYF.

In DNA form, the CDR3 reads TGTGCCAGCACCCCGGGACAGGGGCCTGGCTACACCTTC. Translation: CASTPGQGPGYTF. The chain recombines TRBV6-2 or TRBV6-3 with TRBJ1-2; TRBD1 aligns across 10 bases. Trimming removed 7 bases from V and 7 bases from J; junction bases left unmatched: 6. Germline V gene data show CDR1 as MNHEY and CDR2 as SVGEGT. The CDR3 covers 13 residues.

In the case of this clone: The sample carries other DNA sequences with the same CDR3. The CDR3 DNA sequence: TGTGCCAGCAGTTTGACAGGGGGCGAGCAGTACTTC. Protein sequence: CASSLTGGEQYF. V is TRBV28 and J is TRBJ2-7; 9 nucleotides agree with TRBD1. The CDR3 consists of 12 residues. J lost 6 bases, V lost 3 bases, and 0 bases had no gene match. Per the germline V gene, CDR1 is MDHEN and CDR2 is SYDVKM.

The V gene is TRBV5-1, the J gene TRBJ2-5; the match to TRBD1 covers 8 bases. Germline values: CDR1 SGHRS, CDR2 YFSETQ. The CDR3 is 15 amino acids. V lost 4 bases, J lost 4 bases, and 9 bases stayed unmatched. CDR3 in amino acids: CASSKGTGEGETQYF. The CDR3 DNA follows: TGCGCCAGCAGCAAGGGGACAGGAGAGGGAGAGACCCAGTACTTC.

The chain recombines TRBV7-9 with TRBJ1-2; no firm D call. The CDR3 length is 15 residues. Trimming cost V 2 bases and J 2 bases, with 12 bases left between them. From germline, CDR1 is SEHNR and CDR2 FQNEAQ (reference sequence). The CDR3 region is CASSLPHIVNYGYTF. As DNA, the CDR3 is TGTGCCAGCAGCTTACCTCACATCGTCAACTATGGCTACACCTTC. The full variable domain, with the rest looked up from reference TRBV7-9 and TRBJ1-2, is DTGVSQNPRHKITKRGQNVTFRCDPISEHNRLYWYRQTLGQGPEFLTYFQNEAQLEKSRLLSDRFSAERPKGSFSTLEIQRTEQGDSAMYLCASSLPHIVNYGYTFGSGTRLTVV.

The CDR3 reads CASGPDYGTVTGELFF. In DNA, the CDR3 is TGTGCTAGTGGTCCGGATTACGGGACAGTCACCGGGGAGCTGTTTTTT. The chain combines TRBV12-5 with TRBJ2-2; 7 bases map to TRBD1. CDR1 is LGHNT, CDR2 FRNRAP, per germline. The ends lost 5 bases at V and 4 bases at J; junction bases unmatched: 10. The CDR3 length is 16 residues.

This sequence joins TRBV29-1 and TRBJ1-5; 7 positions agree with TRBD1. The CDR3 totals 15 residues. Germline CDR1 is SQVTM and CDR2 is ANQGSEA. V lost 3 bases to trimming and J lost 3 bases; unmatched junction nucleotides: 8. CDR3 region: CSVDPGTAHNQPQHF. The CDR3 region has the DNA TGCAGCGTTGACCCCGGGACAGCGCACAATCAGCCCCAGCATTTT.

This chain uses TRBV19 with TRBJ1-2, with D perhaps TRBD1 (5 bases). Trimming took 8 bases from V and 3 from J, leaving 16 bases between them. Germline V gene data show CDR1 as LNHDA and CDR2 as SQIVND (reference sequence). The CDR3 is 14 amino acids. The CDR3 sequence is CASEPRGRDYGYTF. As DNA, the CDR3 is TGTGCCAGTGAGCCACGGGGACGGGACTATGGCTACACCTTC.

In its sample, this clone was seen once. The chain has TRBV27 and TRBJ1-6; tentative D call: TRBD1 (5 bases). This CDR3 has 13 residues. Trimming left V 8 bases short and J 14 bases short, with 19 bases between. Germline V gene lookup returns CDR1 MNHEY and CDR2 SMNVEV (reference sequence). CDR3 nucleotides: TGTGCCAGCCTCACCCTTGGGCGAGGGGCCCTCCACTTT. It is translated as CASLTLGRGALHF.

V and J are TRBV6-4 and TRBJ2-1; D could derive from TRBD1 or TRBD2 (6 bases each). Trimming took off 0 bases at V and 4 bases at J, with 13 bases between the two ends. This CDR3 is 16 amino acids long. CDR1 and CDR2 from the germline V gene are MRHNA and SNTAGT. The CDR3 bases are TGTGCCAGCAGTGACTCGAAGAGGAGGGGGTACAATGAGCAGTTCTTC. Residues: CASSDSKRRGYNEQFF.